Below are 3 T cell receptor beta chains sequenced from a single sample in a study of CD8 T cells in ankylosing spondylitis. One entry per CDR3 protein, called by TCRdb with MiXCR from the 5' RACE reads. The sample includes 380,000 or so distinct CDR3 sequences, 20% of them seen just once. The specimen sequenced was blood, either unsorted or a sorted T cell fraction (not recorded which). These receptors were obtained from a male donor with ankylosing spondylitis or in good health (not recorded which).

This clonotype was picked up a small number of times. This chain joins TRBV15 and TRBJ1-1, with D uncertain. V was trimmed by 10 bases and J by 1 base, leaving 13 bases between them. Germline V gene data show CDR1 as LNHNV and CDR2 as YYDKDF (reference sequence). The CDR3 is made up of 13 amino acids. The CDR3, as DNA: TGTGCCATCCAATTGACTGGGAACACTGAAGCTTTCTTT. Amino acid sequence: CAIQLTGNTEAFF.

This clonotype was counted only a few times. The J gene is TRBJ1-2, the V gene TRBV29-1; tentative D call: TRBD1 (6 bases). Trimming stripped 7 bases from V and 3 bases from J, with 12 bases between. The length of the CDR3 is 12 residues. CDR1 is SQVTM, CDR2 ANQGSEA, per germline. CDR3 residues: CSAGGGYYGYTF. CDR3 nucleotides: TGCAGCGCCGGAGGGGGGTACTATGGCTACACCTTC.

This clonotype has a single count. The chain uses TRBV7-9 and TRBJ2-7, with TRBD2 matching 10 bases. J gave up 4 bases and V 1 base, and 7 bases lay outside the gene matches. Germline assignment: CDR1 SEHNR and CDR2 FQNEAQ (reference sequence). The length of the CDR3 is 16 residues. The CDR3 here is CASSLVGAGGPYEQYF. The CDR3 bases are TGTGCCAGCAGCTTAGTTGGAGCGGGGGGGCCTTACGAGCAGTACTTC.